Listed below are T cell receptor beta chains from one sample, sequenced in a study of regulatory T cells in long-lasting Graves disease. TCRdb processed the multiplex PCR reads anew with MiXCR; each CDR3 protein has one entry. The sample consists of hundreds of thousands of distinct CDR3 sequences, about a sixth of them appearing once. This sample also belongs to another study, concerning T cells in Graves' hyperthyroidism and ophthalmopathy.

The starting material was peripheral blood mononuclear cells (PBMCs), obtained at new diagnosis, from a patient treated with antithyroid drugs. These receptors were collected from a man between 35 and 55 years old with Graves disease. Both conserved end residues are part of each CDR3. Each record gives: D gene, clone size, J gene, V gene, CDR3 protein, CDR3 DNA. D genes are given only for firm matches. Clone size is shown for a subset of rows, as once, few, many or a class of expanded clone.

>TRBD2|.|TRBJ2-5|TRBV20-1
CSASGLAGGQETQYF
TGCAGTGCTAGCGGACTAGCGGGGGGGCAAGAGACCCAGTACTTC
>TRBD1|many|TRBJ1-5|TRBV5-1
CASSFTGGDQPQHF
TGCGCCAGCAGCTTCACAGGGGGTGATCAGCCCCAGCATTTT
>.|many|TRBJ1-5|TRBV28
CASRPGGPNQPQHF
TGTGCCAGCAGACCTGGCGGTCCCAATCAGCCCCAGCATTTT
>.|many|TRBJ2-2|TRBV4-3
CASSQDSGGELFF
TGCGCCAGCAGCCAAGATTCTGGCGGGGAGCTGTTTTTT
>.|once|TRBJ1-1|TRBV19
CASSPQVSTEAFF
TGTGCCAGTAGTCCACAGGTATCCACTGAAGCTTTCTTT
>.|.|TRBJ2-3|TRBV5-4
CASSLRGAEDTQYF
TGTGCCAGCAGCCTACGGGGGGCCGAAGATACGCAGTATTTT
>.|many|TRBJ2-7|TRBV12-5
CATYYEQYF
TGTGCTACGTACTACGAGCAGTACTTC
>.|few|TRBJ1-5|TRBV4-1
CASSQGSLAVRNQPQHF
TGCGCCAGCAGCCAAGGGAGTCTGGCGGTGAGAAATCAGCCCCAGCATTTT
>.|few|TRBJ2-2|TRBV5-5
CASTKSPPSATGELFF
TGTGCCAGCACCAAATCCCCCCCGTCCGCCACCGGGGAGCTGTTTTTT
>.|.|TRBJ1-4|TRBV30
CAWTGSSNEKLFF
TGTGCCTGGACAGGTTCCTCTAATGAAAAACTGTTTTTT
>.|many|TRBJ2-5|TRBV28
CASSFFELAQTQYF
TGTGCCAGCAGTTTTTTTGAGCTAGCCCAGACCCAGTACTTC
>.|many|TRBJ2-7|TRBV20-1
CSAIPSWNRAYEQYF
TGCAGTGCCATTCCCAGTTGGAACCGAGCCTACGAGCAGTACTTC
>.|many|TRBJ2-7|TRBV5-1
CASSLSPDEQYF
TGCGCCAGCAGTCTCAGTCCCGACGAGCAGTACTTC
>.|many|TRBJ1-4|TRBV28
CASSSLGADEAEKLFF
TGTGCCAGCAGTTCGCTAGGGGCGGATGAGGCTGAAAAACTGTTTTTT
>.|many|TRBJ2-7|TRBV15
CATSRAALGNEQYF
TGTGCCACCAGCAGAGCGGCGCTAGGGAACGAGCAGTACTTC
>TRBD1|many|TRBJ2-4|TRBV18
CASSPDQGVQNIQYF
TGTGCCAGCTCACCAGATCAGGGGGTCCAAAACATTCAGTACTTC
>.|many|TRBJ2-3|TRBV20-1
CSARPRGTDTQYF
TGCAGTGCTAGACCCAGGGGCACAGATACGCAGTATTTT
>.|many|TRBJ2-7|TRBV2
CASNTARLDYEQYF
TGTGCCAGCAACACCGCAAGATTGGACTACGAGCAGTACTTC
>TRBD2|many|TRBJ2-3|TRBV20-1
CSARAPGTSGDTQYF
TGCAGTGCTAGAGCCCCGGGGACTAGCGGAGATACGCAGTATTTT
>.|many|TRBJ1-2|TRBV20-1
CSASISDGNYGYTF
TGCAGTGCTAGTATCAGTGACGGGAACTATGGCTACACCTTC
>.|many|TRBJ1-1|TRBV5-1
CASSLSGGLGNTEAFF
TGCGCCAGCAGCTTGTCCGGGGGCCTGGGGAACACTGAAGCTTTCTTT
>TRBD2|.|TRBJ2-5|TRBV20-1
CSASGGEETQYF
TGCAGTGCTAGCGGGGGGGAAGAGACCCAGTACTTC
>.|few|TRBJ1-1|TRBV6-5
CASSYGRSAFF
TGTGCCAGCAGTTACGGGAGGTCGGCTTTCTTT
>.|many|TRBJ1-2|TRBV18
CASSPPEGNYGYTF
TGTGCCAGCTCACCACCGGAGGGTAACTATGGCTACACCTTC
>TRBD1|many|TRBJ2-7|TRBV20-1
CSARKGDRAGVQYF
TGCAGTGCTAGAAAAGGGGACAGGGCCGGGGTGCAGTACTTC
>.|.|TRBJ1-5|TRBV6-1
CASSNRAQPQHF
TGTGCCAGCAGTAACAGGGCCCAGCCCCAGCATTTT
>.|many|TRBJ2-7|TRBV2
CASRADRSSYEQYF
TGTGCCAGCAGAGCCGACAGGTCCTCCTACGAGCAGTACTTC
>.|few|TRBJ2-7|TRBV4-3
CASSQSGAGEYF
TGCGCCAGCAGCCAATCGGGGGCAGGGGAGTACTTC
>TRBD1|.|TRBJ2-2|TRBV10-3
CAISPGQGNTGELFF
TGTGCCATCAGCCCGGGACAGGGGAACACCGGGGAGCTGTTTTTT
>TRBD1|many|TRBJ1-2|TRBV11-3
CASSLDRVGGYTF
TGTGCCAGCAGCCTTGACAGGGTTGGGGGCTACACCTTC
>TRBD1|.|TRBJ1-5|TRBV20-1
CSASPRDRDNQPQHF
TGCAGTGCTAGCCCCCGGGACAGAGACAATCAGCCCCAGCATTTT
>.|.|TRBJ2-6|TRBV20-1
CSARERDFFSLSGANVLTF
TGCAGTGCTAGAGAGCGGGACTTTTTCTCGCTATCTGGGGCCAACGTCCTGACTTTC